The count of the clone carrying this T cell receptor (beta chain) is one. This specimen comes from a study of control samples from healthy donors and cancer patients. Sequencing was performed with immunoSEQ multiplex PCR; in TCRdb, only in-frame clones are kept and a portion is missing. The sample records tens of thousands of clones, under 95% being singletons. This TCR was recovered from a man in his fifties or sixties with lung cancer. Sequenced input: PBMCs.

CDR3 nucleotide sequence: TGTGCCAGCTCAGGAACAGGGGATTCACCCCTCCACTTT. This encodes CASSGTGDSPLHF. The V call is TRBV18, the J call TRBJ1-6; 7 bases are shared with TRBD1. The ends lost 5 bases at V and 8 bases at J; junction bases unmatched: 3. This CDR3 comprises 13 residues. The germline V gene has CDR1 KGHSH and CDR2 LQKENI.